This T cell receptor (beta chain) was observed in a study of shared clonotypes between healthy human individuals. Study conclusions and caveats: Specimens sampled were limited to blood, with tissue repertoires likely differing.

The CDR3 length is 11 residues. Trimming stripped 2 bases from V and 8 bases from J, with 6 bases between. Germline CDR1 MNHNY, CDR2 SVGAGI (reference sequence). Measured with immunoSEQ multiplex PCR; TCRdb has only the in-frame clones, and not every one. Altogether about 2.3 million clones are present, 85% to 95% being singletons, with the ten largest covering about 0.41%. Of note for this clone: Antigen: not known.

This chain links TRBV6-6 with TRBJ1-2; D unresolved. This sequence was found in a young man in good health. Some clones in this sample may be carry-over from other donors' samples. The sample comprised naive CD4+ T cells from PBMCs. Subset meaning: CD45RA+ positively selected. The CDR3 DNA follows: TGTGCCAGCAGTTACGGAAACGGCTACACCTTC. Its protein is CASSYGNGYTF.